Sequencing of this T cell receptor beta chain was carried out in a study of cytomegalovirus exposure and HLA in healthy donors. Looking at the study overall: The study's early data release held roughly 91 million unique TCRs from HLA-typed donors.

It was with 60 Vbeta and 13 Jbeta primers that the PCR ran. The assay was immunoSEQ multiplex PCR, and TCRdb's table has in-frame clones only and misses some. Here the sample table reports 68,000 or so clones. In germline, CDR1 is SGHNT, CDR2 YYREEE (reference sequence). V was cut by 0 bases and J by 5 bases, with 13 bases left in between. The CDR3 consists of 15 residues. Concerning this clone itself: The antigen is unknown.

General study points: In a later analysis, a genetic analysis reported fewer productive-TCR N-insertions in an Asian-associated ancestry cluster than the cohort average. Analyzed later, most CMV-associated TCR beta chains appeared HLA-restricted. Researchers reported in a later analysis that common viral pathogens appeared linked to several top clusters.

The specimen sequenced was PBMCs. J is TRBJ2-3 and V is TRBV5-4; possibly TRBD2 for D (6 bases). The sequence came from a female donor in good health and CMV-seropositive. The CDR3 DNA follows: TGTGCCAGCAGCTTGGCCATGGAGGGGAAAGATACGCAGTATTTT. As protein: CASSLAMEGKDTQYF.